Listed below are T cell receptor beta chains from one sample, sequenced in a study of Graves' ophthalmopathy and Graves' hyperthyroidism. TCRdb itself ran the multiplex PCR reads through MiXCR, one entry per CDR3 protein. Here the sample spans around 520,000 distinct CDR3 sequences, 35% to 40% being singletons. Material for sequencing was peripheral blood or thyroid tissue (not recorded which). The receptor source for this set is an adult man with Graves' hyperthyroidism. Both conserved end residues are part of each CDR3. Fields, in order: CDR3 length, D gene, clone size, J gene, V gene, CDR3 protein, CDR3 DNA. A D gene is named only where the DNA matches it firmly. Part of the rows lack a size; the others show once, few, many or a class for expanded clones.

15 | - | many | TRBJ1-6 | TRBV10-2 | CASVAAGVSRSPLHF | TGCGCCAGTGTCGCCGCAGGCGTTTCCCGTTCACCCCTCCACTTT
16 | TRBD2 | many | TRBJ2-6 | TRBV10-3 | CAISDGRDSGANVLTF | TGTGCCATCAGTGATGGGAGGGACTCTGGGGCCAACGTCCTGACTTTC
14 | - | many | TRBJ2-7 | TRBV12-3/TRBV12-4 | CASSLDDSSYEQYF | TGTGCCAGCAGTTTAGACGACAGCTCCTACGAGCAGTACTTC
14 | - | many | TRBJ1-2 | TRBV10-3 | CAISESRGHYGYTF | TGTGCCATCAGTGAGTCGAGGGGCCACTATGGCTACACCTTC
14 | TRBD1 | few | TRBJ2-5 | TRBV28 | CASNWDREWETQYF | TGTGCCAGCAACTGGGACAGGGAGTGGGAGACCCAGTACTTC
15 | TRBD2 | many | TRBJ2-7 | TRBV12-3/TRBV12-4 | CASSSPSGRRDEQYF | TGTGCCAGCAGTTCGCCTAGCGGGAGGAGGGACGAGCAGTACTTC
10 | TRBD1 | - | TRBJ2-2 | TRBV24-1 | CATSGGQGFF | TGTGCCACCAGTGGGGGACAGGGGTTTTTT
19 | TRBD1 | few | TRBJ2-7 | TRBV10-3 | CASSESGTGSSLGYYEQYF | TGTGCCAGCAGTGAATCGGGGACAGGGAGTTCGCTGGGCTACTACGAGCAGTACTTC
17 | TRBD2 | - | TRBJ2-5 | TRBV7-9 | CASSYPPGRGGQETQYF | TGTGCCAGCAGTTATCCCCCGGGACGGGGGGGGCAAGAGACCCAGTACTTC
16 | TRBD2 | - | TRBJ2-2 | TRBV7-2 | CASSGLAGPHTGELFF | TGTGCCAGCAGCGGACTAGCGGGTCCCCACACCGGGGAGCTGTTTTTT
13 | - | many | TRBJ1-2 | TRBV19 | CASSIGGSYGYTF | TGTGCCAGTAGTATCGGGGGGTCTTATGGCTACACCTTC
16 | - | few | TRBJ2-7 | TRBV5-1 | CASSLGPDRQIYEQYF | TGCGCCAGCAGCTTGGGGCCTGACAGGCAAATCTACGAGCAGTACTTC
15 | TRBD1 | - | TRBJ2-5 | TRBV7-9 | CASSARDRGRDTQYF | TGTGCCAGCAGCGCGAGGGACAGGGGGCGAGATACGCAGTACTTC
15 | - | - | TRBJ1-1 | TRBV2 | CASSSPTGRNTEAFF | TGTGCCAGCAGTTCCCCGACAGGAAGGAACACTGAAGCTTTCTTT
13 | - | - | TRBJ2-7 | TRBV7-9 | CASSPDDAYEQYF | TGTGCCAGCAGCCCCGACGATGCCTACGAGCAGTACTTC
17 | TRBD1 | few | TRBJ2-3 | TRBV10-3 | CAIRTDRVRPSTDTQYF | TGTGCCATCAGGACCGACAGGGTCCGACCGAGCACAGATACGCAGTATTTT
13 | TRBD1 | - | TRBJ2-7 | TRBV20-1 | CSAQRSSGTGHTF | TGCAGTGCTCAGAGGAGCTCCGGGACAGGACACACCTTC
15 | TRBD1 | many | TRBJ2-5 | TRBV20-1 | CSASSLQGARETQYF | TGCAGTGCTAGTTCTCTACAGGGGGCGCGGGAGACCCAGTACTTC
16 | - | - | TRBJ1-1 | TRBV12-3/TRBV12-4 | CASSFYRVGGLTEAFF | TGTGCCAGCAGTTTTTACCGGGTCGGGGGGCTCACTGAAGCTTTCTTT
13 | - | - | TRBJ2-7 | TRBV28 | CAVNGGYRLEQYF | TGTGCCGTTAATGGGGGCTACCGCCTCGAGCAGTACTTC
18 | TRBD2 | many | TRBJ2-7 | TRBV7-2 | CASSLGRGGPRGTYEQYF | TGTGCCAGCAGCTTAGGGCGGGGGGGCCCGAGAGGCACCTACGAGCAGTACTTC
14 | - | few | TRBJ1-2 | TRBV30 | CAWSVGRESYGYTF | TGTGCCTGGAGTGTAGGCAGGGAATCCTATGGCTACACCTTC
14 | - | few | TRBJ1-1 | TRBV12-3/TRBV12-4 | CASSSDNGNTEAFF | TGTGCCAGCAGTTCCGACAACGGGAACACTGAAGCTTTCTTT
13 | TRBD1 | few | TRBJ2-2 | TRBV3-1 | CASVDRDAGELFF | TGTGCCAGCGTCGACAGGGACGCCGGGGAGCTGTTTTTT
15 | TRBD2 | - | TRBJ2-7 | TRBV7-9 | CASSSSGRAEYEQYF | TGTGCCAGCAGCTCGAGCGGGAGGGCCGAATACGAGCAGTACTTC
10 | - | - | TRBJ1-1 | TRBV20-1 | CGARDRRAFF | TGCGGTGCTAGAGATCGGAGGGCTTTCTTT